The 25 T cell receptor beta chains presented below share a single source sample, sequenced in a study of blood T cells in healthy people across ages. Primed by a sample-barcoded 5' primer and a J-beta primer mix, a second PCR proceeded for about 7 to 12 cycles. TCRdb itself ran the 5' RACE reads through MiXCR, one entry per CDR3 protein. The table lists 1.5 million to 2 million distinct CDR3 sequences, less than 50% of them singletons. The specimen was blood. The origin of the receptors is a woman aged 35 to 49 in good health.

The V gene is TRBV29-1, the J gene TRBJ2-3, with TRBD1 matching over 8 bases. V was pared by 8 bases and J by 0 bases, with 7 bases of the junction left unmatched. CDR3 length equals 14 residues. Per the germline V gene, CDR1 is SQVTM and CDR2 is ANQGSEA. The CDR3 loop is CSSRQGPSTDTQYF. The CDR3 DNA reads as TGCAGCTCAAGACAGGGGCCTAGCACAGATACGCAGTATTTT.

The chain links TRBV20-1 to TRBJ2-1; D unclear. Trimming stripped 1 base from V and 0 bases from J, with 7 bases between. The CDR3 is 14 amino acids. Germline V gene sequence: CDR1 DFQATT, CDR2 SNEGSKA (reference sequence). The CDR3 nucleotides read TGCAGTGCTAGAGCATTCCTCTCCTACAATGAGCAGTTCTTC. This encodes CSARAFLSYNEQFF.

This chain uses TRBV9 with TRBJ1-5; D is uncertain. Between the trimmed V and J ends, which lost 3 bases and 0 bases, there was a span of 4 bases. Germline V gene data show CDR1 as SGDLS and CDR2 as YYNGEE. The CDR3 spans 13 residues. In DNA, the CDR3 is TGTGCCAGCAGCGGGAATAGCAATCAGCCCCAGCATTTT. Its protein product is CASSGNSNQPQHF.

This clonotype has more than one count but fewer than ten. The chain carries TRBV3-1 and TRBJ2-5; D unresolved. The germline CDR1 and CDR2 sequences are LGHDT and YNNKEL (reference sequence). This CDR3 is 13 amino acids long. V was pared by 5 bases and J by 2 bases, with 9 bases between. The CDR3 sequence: CASSSPFQETQYF. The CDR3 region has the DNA TGTGCCAGCAGCAGCCCCTTTCAAGAGACCCAGTACTTC.

The CDR3 bases are TGTGCCACCAGTGAAGTGGCAGGCGCCTACAATGAGCAGTTCTTC. Protein sequence: CATSEVAGAYNEQFF. The rearrangement joins TRBV24-1 to TRBJ2-1; no definite D call. Germline V gene sequence: CDR1 KGHDR, CDR2 SFDVKD. There are 15 residues in the CDR3. Trimming took 4 bases from V and 2 from J, leaving 11 bases between them.

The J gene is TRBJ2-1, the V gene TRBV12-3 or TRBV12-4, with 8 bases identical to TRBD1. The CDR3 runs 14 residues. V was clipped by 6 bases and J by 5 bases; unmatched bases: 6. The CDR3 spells CASRDRGENNEQFF. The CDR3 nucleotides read TGTGCCAGCAGAGACAGGGGCGAAAACAATGAGCAGTTCTTC.

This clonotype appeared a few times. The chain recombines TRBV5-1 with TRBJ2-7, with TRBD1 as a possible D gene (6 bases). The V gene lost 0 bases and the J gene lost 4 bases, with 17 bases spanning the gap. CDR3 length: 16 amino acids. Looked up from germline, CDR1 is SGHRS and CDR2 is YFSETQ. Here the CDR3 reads CASSLVPLQGSYEQYF. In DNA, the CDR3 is TGCGCCAGCAGCTTGGTTCCTTTACAGGGTTCATACGAGCAGTACTTC.

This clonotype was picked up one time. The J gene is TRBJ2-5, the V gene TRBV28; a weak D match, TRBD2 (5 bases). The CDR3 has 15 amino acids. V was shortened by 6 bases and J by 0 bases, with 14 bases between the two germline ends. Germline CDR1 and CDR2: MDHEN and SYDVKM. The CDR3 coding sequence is TGTGCCAGCAGAACACTAGACGAAGACCAAGAGACCCAGTACTTC. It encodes CASRTLDEDQETQYF.

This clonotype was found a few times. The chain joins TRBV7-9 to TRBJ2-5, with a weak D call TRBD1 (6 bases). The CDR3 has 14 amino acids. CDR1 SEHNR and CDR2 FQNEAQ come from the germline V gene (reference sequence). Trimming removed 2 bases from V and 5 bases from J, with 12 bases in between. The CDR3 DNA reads TGTGCCAGCAGCTTAATGACAGGAAACGAGACCCAGTACTTC. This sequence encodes CASSLMTGNETQYF.

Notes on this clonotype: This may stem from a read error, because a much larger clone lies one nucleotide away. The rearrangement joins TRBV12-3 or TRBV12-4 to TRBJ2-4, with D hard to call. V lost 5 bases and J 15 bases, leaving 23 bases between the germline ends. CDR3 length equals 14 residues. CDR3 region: CASSPGFSHYELYF. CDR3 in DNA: TGTGCCAGCAGTCCCGGCTTCAGCCACTACGAGCTGTACTTC.

CDR3 loop: CASSYMGNYGYTF. The CDR3 DNA reads as TGTGCCAGCAGTTATATGGGAAACTATGGCTACACCTTC. This chain joins TRBV6-5 and TRBJ1-2; D remains unclear. Trimming pared 3 bases from V and 2 bases from J, leaving 7 bases between. Germline CDR1 MNHEY, CDR2 SVGAGI. The CDR3 loop spans 13 amino acids.

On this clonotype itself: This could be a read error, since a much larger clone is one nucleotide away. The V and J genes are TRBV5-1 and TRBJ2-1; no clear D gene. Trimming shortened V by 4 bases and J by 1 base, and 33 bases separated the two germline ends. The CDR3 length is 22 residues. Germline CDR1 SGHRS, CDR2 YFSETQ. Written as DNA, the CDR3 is TGCGCCAGCAGCCTACCTCTAGGCGGACCAGACTCAAGAGTGGGGTCCTACAATGAGCAGTTCTTC. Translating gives CASSLPLGGPDSRVGSYNEQFF.

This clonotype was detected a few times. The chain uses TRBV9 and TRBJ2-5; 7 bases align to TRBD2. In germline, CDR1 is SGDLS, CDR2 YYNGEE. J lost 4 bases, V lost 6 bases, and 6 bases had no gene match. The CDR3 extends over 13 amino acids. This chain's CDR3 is CASTLGEGETQYF. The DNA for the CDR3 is TGTGCCAGCACCTTGGGGGAGGGAGAGACCCAGTACTTC. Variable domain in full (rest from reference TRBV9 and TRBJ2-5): DSGVTQTPKHLITATGQRVTLRCSPRSGDLSVYWYQQSLDQGLQFLIQYYNGEERAKGNILERFSAQQFPDLHSELNLSSLELGDSALYFCASTLGEGETQYFGPGTRLLVL.

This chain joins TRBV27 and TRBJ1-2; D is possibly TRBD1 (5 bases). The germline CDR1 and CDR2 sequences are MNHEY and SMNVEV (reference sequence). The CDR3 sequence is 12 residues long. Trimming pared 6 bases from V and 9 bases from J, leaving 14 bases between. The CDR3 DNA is TGTGCCAGCAGCTACCATGGGGGTAGCTACACCTTC. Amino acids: CASSYHGGSYTF.

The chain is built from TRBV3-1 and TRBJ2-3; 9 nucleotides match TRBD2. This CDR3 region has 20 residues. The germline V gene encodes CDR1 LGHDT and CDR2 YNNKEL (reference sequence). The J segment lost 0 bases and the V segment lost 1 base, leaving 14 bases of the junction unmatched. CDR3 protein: CASSQVPIFSGGSSTDTQYF. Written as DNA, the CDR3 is TGTGCCAGCAGCCAAGTGCCCATCTTTAGCGGGGGCTCTAGCACAGATACGCAGTATTTT.

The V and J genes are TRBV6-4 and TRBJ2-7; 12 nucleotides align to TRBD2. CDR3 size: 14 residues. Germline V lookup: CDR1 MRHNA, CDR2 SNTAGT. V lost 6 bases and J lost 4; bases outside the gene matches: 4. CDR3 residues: CASRTSGGRYEQYF. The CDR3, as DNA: TGTGCCAGCAGGACTAGCGGGGGAAGATACGAGCAGTACTTC.

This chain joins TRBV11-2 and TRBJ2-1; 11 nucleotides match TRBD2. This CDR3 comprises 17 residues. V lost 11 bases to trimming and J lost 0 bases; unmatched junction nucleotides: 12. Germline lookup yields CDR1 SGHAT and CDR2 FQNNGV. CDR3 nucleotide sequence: TGTGCCTCACAACTAGCGGGGGTTACTAGCTCCTACAATGAGCAGTTCTTC. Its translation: CASQLAGVTSSYNEQFF.

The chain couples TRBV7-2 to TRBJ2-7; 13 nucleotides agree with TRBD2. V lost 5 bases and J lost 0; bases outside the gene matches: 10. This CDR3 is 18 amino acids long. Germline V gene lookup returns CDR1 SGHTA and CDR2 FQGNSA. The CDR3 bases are TGTGCCAGCAGCCTATATGGACTAGCGGGGGTTCTCTCCTACGAGCAGTACTTC. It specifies CASSLYGLAGVLSYEQYF.

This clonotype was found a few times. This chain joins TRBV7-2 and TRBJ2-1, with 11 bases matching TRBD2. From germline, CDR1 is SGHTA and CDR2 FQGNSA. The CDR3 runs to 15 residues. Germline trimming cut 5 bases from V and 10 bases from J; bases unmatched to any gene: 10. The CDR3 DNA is TGTGCCAGCAGCACCTTAGCGGGGGGGCGAGGAGAGCAGTTCTTC. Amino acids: CASSTLAGGRGEQFF.

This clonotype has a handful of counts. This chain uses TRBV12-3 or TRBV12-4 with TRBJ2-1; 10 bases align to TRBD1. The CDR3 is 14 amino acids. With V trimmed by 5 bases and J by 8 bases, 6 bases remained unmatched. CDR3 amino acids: CASSPGQGWDEQFF. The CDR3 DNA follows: TGTGCCAGCAGTCCGGGACAGGGGTGGGATGAGCAGTTCTTC.

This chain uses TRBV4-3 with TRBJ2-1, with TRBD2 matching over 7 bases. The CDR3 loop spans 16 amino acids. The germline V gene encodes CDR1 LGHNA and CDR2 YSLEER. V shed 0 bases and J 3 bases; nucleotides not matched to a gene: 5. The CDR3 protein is CASSQDGRGFYNEQFF. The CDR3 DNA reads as TGCGCCAGCAGCCAAGATGGGCGGGGGTTCTACAATGAGCAGTTCTTC.

The CDR3 sequence: CSARGIGAGPEGSYNEQFF. Written as DNA, the CDR3 is TGCAGTGCTAGAGGGATAGGAGCCGGGCCCGAGGGGTCCTACAATGAGCAGTTCTTC. The chain links TRBV20-1 to TRBJ2-1, with D perhaps TRBD1 or TRBD2 (5 bases each). CDR1 and CDR2 (germline): DFQATT, SNEGSKA (reference sequence). Trimming shortened V by 1 base and J by 1 base, and 23 bases separated the two germline ends. The CDR3 consists of 19 residues.

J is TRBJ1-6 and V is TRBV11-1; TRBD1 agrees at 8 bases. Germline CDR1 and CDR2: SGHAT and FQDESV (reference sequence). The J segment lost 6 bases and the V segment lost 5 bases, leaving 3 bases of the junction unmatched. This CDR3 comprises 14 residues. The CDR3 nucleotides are TGTGCCAGCAGCGCAGGGGGCTCTAATTCACCCCTCCACTTT. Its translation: CASSAGGSNSPLHF.

The CDR3 reads CASSTGLAPPGETQYF. For the CDR3, the DNA is TGTGCCAGCAGCACCGGACTAGCCCCCCCCGGTGAGACCCAGTACTTC. This sequence joins TRBV6-5 and TRBJ2-7; 8 nucleotides match TRBD2. The assigned J gene may be wrong: the sequence end matches TRBJ2-5 better. Germline V gives CDR1 MNHEY, CDR2 SVGAGI. CDR3 length: 16 amino acids.

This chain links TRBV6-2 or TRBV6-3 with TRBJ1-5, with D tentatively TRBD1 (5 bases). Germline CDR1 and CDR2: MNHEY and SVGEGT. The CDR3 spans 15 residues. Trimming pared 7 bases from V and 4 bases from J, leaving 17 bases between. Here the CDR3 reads CASTPEGRTNQPQHF. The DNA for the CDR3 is TGTGCCAGCACTCCCGAGGGGCGTACTAATCAGCCCCAGCATTTT.